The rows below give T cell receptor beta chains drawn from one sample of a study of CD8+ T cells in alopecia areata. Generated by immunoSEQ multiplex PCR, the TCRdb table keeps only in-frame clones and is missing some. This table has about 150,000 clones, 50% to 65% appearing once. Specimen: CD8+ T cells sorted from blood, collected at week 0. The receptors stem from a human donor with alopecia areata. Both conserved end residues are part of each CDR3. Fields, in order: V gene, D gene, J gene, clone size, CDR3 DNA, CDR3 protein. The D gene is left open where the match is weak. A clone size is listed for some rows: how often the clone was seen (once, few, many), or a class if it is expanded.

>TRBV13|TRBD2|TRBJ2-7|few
TGTGCCAGCAGCTTAGGAATCGGGGGGGAGCAGTACTTC
CASSLGIGGEQYF
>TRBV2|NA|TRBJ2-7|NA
TGTGCCAGCAGTGAACAGGGTCCCTCCTACGAGCAGTACTTC
CASSEQGPSYEQYF
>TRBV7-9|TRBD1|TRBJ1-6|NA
TGTGCCAGCAGCACGGGACAGAATAATTCACCCCTCCACTTT
CASSTGQNNSPLHF
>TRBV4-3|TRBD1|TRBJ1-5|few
TGCGCCAGCAGCCAAGATTGGACAGGGAATCAGCCCCAGCATTTT
CASSQDWTGNQPQHF
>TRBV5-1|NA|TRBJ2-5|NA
TGCGCCAGCAGGGTGGGGGGCCAAGAGACCCAGTACTTC
CASRVGGQETQYF
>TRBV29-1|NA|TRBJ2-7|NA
TGCAGCGTTTTAAGGGGGGGCGAGCAGTACTTC
CSVLRGGEQYF
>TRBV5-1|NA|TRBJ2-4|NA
TGCGCCAGCAGCCCGGTGACAGAAGGTCTAGATTGGAACATTCAGTACTTC
CASSPVTEGLDWNIQYF
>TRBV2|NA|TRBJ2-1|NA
TGTGCCAGCAGGAGGGGAGGAGGCAATGAGCAGTTCTTC
CASRRGGGNEQFF
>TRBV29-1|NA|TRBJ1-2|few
TGCAGCGTTGAAGGAGGAGGATATGGCTACACCTTC
CSVEGGGYGYTF
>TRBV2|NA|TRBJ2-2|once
TGTGCCAGCACTTCGACATCTCAAACGAACACCGGGGAGCTGTTTTTT
CASTSTSQTNTGELFF
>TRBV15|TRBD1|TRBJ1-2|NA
TGTGCCACCAGCAGGACCCCCGGGACAGGGAGAAACTATGGCTACACCTTC
CATSRTPGTGRNYGYTF